These T cell receptor beta chains were read from a single sample in a study of T cells after yellow fever vaccination. TCRdb redid the calling of the 5' RACE reads with MiXCR, one entry per CDR3 protein. The sample records nearly 300,000 distinct CDR3 sequences, 8.7% being singletons. The starting material was CD4+ T cells sorted from PBMCs, obtained 5 days after the yellow fever booster vaccination. The receptors shown here come from a man aged 18 to 35 who received the YFV17D yellow fever vaccine. The CDR3 runs from the conserved cysteine through the conserved F or W. Each record gives: CDR3 protein, CDR3 DNA, clone size, D gene, V gene, J gene. A D gene is named only where the DNA matches it firmly. Some rows have no size entry. The others give once, few or many, or a class for an expanded clone.

cdr3_aa: CASSSTLGTQETQYF; cdr3_nt: TGTGCCAGCAGTTCCACCCTCGGCACACAAGAGACCCAGTACTTC; clone_size: -; d_call: -; v_call: TRBV6-5; j_call: TRBJ2-5
cdr3_aa: CASSILRDRFQYF; cdr3_nt: TGTGCCAGTAGTATACTCCGGGACAGATTTCAGTACTTC; clone_size: few; d_call: TRBD1; v_call: TRBV19; j_call: TRBJ2-4
cdr3_aa: CSASHDNYGYTF; cdr3_nt: TGCAGTGCTAGCCACGATAACTATGGCTACACCTTC; clone_size: -; d_call: -; v_call: TRBV20-1; j_call: TRBJ1-2
cdr3_aa: CATRRGDPAVDTQYF; cdr3_nt: TGTGCCACCCGACGGGGGGACCCCGCTGTCGATACGCAGTATTTT; clone_size: -; d_call: TRBD2; v_call: TRBV24-1; j_call: TRBJ2-3
cdr3_aa: CASSEGVLSNQPQHF; cdr3_nt: TGTGCCAGCAGCGAAGGGGTGCTCAGCAATCAGCCCCAGCATTTT; clone_size: few; d_call: -; v_call: TRBV9; j_call: TRBJ1-5
cdr3_aa: CASSHTVLGQGAGETQYF; cdr3_nt: TGCGCCAGCAGCCACACCGTACTGGGACAGGGGGCCGGAGAGACCCAGTACTTC; clone_size: few; d_call: TRBD1; v_call: TRBV4-3; j_call: TRBJ2-5
cdr3_aa: CAISDRVNTGELFF; cdr3_nt: TGTGCCATCAGTGATAGGGTGAACACCGGGGAGCTGTTTTTT; clone_size: few; d_call: -; v_call: TRBV10-3; j_call: TRBJ2-2
cdr3_aa: CASSQDITSGGAATQYF; cdr3_nt: TGTGCCAGCAGCCAAGATATCACTAGCGGGGGGGCCGCCACGCAGTATTTT; clone_size: few; d_call: TRBD2; v_call: TRBV3-1; j_call: TRBJ2-3
cdr3_aa: CASSYSVAGLPEAFF; cdr3_nt: TGTGCCAGCAGTTACTCGGTCGCAGGGCTCCCTGAAGCTTTCTTT; clone_size: -; d_call: -; v_call: TRBV6-5; j_call: TRBJ1-1
cdr3_aa: CASSSHPQGEQYF; cdr3_nt: TGTGCCAGCAGTTCCCACCCACAGGGTGAGCAGTACTTC; clone_size: -; d_call: -; v_call: TRBV6-6; j_call: TRBJ2-7
cdr3_aa: CASRTGTGGPVGYGYTF; cdr3_nt: TGTGCCAGTCGTACCGGGACAGGGGGCCCCGTGGGCTATGGCTACACCTTC; clone_size: many; d_call: TRBD1; v_call: TRBV12-3/TRBV12-4; j_call: TRBJ1-2
cdr3_aa: CASGPAGGRNEQFF; cdr3_nt: TGTGCTAGTGGACCAGCGGGGGGTCGGAATGAGCAGTTCTTC; clone_size: few; d_call: TRBD2; v_call: TRBV12-5; j_call: TRBJ2-1
cdr3_aa: CASSYTGDNQPQHF; cdr3_nt: TGTGCCAGCAGCTACACAGGGGACAATCAGCCCCAGCATTTT; clone_size: -; d_call: TRBD1; v_call: TRBV7-9; j_call: TRBJ1-5
cdr3_aa: CASSLNSVHYGYTF; cdr3_nt: TGTGCCAGCAGCTTAAACTCTGTACACTATGGCTACACCTTC; clone_size: -; d_call: -; v_call: TRBV7-2; j_call: TRBJ1-2
cdr3_aa: CAIRLAEQETQYF; cdr3_nt: TGCGCCATCAGACTAGCGGAACAAGAGACCCAGTACTTC; clone_size: -; d_call: TRBD2; v_call: TRBV10-2; j_call: TRBJ2-5
cdr3_aa: CASYDGLSSNQPQHF; cdr3_nt: TGTGCCAGTTATGATGGACTAAGTAGCAATCAGCCCCAGCATTTT; clone_size: few; d_call: -; v_call: TRBV6-2/TRBV6-3; j_call: TRBJ1-5
cdr3_aa: CASSQDPNSYYGYTF; cdr3_nt: TGTGCCAGCAGCCAAGATCCTAACAGTTACTATGGCTACACCTTC; clone_size: -; d_call: -; v_call: TRBV4-2; j_call: TRBJ1-2
cdr3_aa: CASRGGPSYNEQFF; cdr3_nt: TGTGCCAGCAGGGGGGGTCCCTCCTACAATGAGCAGTTCTTC; clone_size: many; d_call: -; v_call: TRBV27; j_call: TRBJ2-1
cdr3_aa: CASSFWGTGELFF; cdr3_nt: TGTGCCAGCAGCTTTTGGGGCACCGGGGAGCTGTTTTTT; clone_size: -; d_call: -; v_call: TRBV7-2; j_call: TRBJ2-2
cdr3_aa: CASSPGQGQEAFF; cdr3_nt: TGTGCCAGCAGCCCCGGACAGGGCCAAGAAGCTTTCTTT; clone_size: few; d_call: TRBD1; v_call: TRBV11-2; j_call: TRBJ1-1
cdr3_aa: CSAGKGTALVSPLHF; cdr3_nt: TGCAGTGCTGGCAAGGGGACAGCCCTTGTTTCACCCCTCCACTTT; clone_size: -; d_call: TRBD1; v_call: TRBV20-1; j_call: TRBJ1-6
cdr3_aa: CASSLPTGIYGYTF; cdr3_nt: TGTGCCAGCAGTTTACCGACAGGGATTTATGGCTACACCTTC; clone_size: few; d_call: TRBD1; v_call: TRBV28; j_call: TRBJ1-2
cdr3_aa: CASSRTSGGRLTDTQYF; cdr3_nt: TGTGCCAGCAGCAGGACTAGCGGGGGGCGGCTCACAGATACGCAGTATTTT; clone_size: -; d_call: TRBD2; v_call: TRBV7-3; j_call: TRBJ2-3
cdr3_aa: CASSPRATGKDTQYF; cdr3_nt: TGTGCCAGCAGTCCACGAGCCACGGGCAAGGATACGCAGTATTTT; clone_size: -; d_call: -; v_call: TRBV11-2; j_call: TRBJ2-3